The 18 T cell receptor beta chains given below trace back to one sample, sequenced in a study of OX40 agonist ivuxolimab in advanced cancers. Some clones are missing from TCRdb's copy, which holds only in-frame ones; the method was immunoSEQ multiplex PCR. This sample has about 70,000 clones, with roughly 87% found just once. Material: CD4+ or CD8+ T cells sorted from blood, obtained in a trial of the OX40 agonist ivuxolimab. The source is an adult with an advanced solid tumor such as melanoma, head and neck, liver or kidney cancer.

The chain uses TRBV27 and TRBJ1-1, with D maybe TRBD1 (5 bases). Germline CDR1 is MNHEY and CDR2 is SMNVEV (reference sequence). This CDR3 spans 15 amino acids. Between the trimmed V and J ends, which lost 5 bases and 4 bases, there was a span of 17 bases. The CDR3 DNA follows: TGTGCCAGCAGTAAAAAGGACCGAGGGGTCACTGAAGCTTTCTTT. Translation: CASSKKDRGVTEAFF.

This sequence joins TRBV6-1 and TRBJ1-6; D possibly corresponds to TRBD1 (5 bases). Trimming took off 6 bases at V and 7 bases at J, with 13 bases between the two ends. The CDR3 is 14 amino acids. Germline CDR1 and CDR2: MNHNS and SASEGT. CDR3 sequence reads: CASREEGRNSPLHF. The DNA for the CDR3 is TGTGCCAGCAGGGAGGAGGGGCGCAATTCACCCCTCCACTTT.

The rearrangement links TRBV5-1 to TRBJ1-2; TRBD1 matches at 8 bases. CDR3 length: 18 residues. Germline CDR1 is SGHRS and CDR2 is YFSETQ. Losses at the gene ends were 0 bases for V and 1 base for J; bases not matched to a gene: 11. The CDR3, as DNA: TGCGCCAGCAGCTTGGAATCCAGGGGGCGAGAATTTAACTATGGCTACACCTTC. It is translated as CASSLESRGREFNYGYTF.

This chain connects TRBV27 to TRBJ2-1, with 7 positions matching TRBD2. Trimming at V came to 2 bases and at J to 10 bases, leaving 11 bases not matched to a gene. Germline lookup yields CDR1 MNHEY and CDR2 SMNVEV (reference sequence). This CDR3 has 15 residues. This chain's CDR3 is CASSLRGGRGEEQFF. The CDR3 DNA follows: TGTGCCAGCAGTTTACGAGGCGGACGGGGGGAGGAGCAGTTCTTC.

The gene calls are TRBV5-8 and TRBJ1-2; D not resolved. Germline-derived CDR1 and CDR2 are SGHTS and YDEGEE. The V and J ends lost 4 bases and 1 base respectively, with 8 bases between them. The CDR3 totals 13 residues. CDR3 sequence (DNA): TGTGCCAGCAGCCCCGCCCGTAACTATGGCTACACCTTC. Protein: CASSPARNYGYTF.

This chain connects TRBV10-1 to TRBJ1-1; TRBD1 matches at 7 bases. This CDR3 has 13 amino acids. CDR1 WNHNN and CDR2 SYGVQD come from the germline V gene (reference sequence). V lost 11 bases and J lost 5; bases outside the gene matches: 11. CDR3 in amino acids: CAPEGAGRTEAFF. The CDR3 region has the DNA TGCGCCCCCGAGGGGGCAGGGCGGACTGAAGCTTTCTTT.

The rearrangement uses TRBV7-9 and TRBJ2-3; TRBD1 might be the D (6 bases). The germline CDR1 and CDR2 sequences are SEHNR and FQNEAQ (reference sequence). CDR3 size: 13 residues. V lost 6 bases and J 4 bases, leaving 11 bases between the germline ends. The CDR3: CASRSRGPDTQYF. For the CDR3, the DNA is TGTGCCAGCAGATCCAGGGGCCCAGATACGCAGTATTTT.

The CDR3 sequence: CASSSAAGRYYEQYF. CDR3 in DNA: TGTGCCAGCAGTTCAGCCGCGGGACGGTACTACGAGCAGTACTTC. The chain has TRBV6-6 and TRBJ2-7; possible D gene TRBD2, 6 bases. The germline CDR1 and CDR2 sequences are MNHNY and SVGAGI (reference sequence). The length of the CDR3 is 15 residues. Trimming stripped 4 bases from V and 3 bases from J, with 16 bases between.

The rearrangement joins TRBV7-6 to TRBJ2-5; a possible D gene is TRBD2 (6 bases). The V end lost 2 bases, the J end lost 5 bases, and 15 bases lay between the germline ends. Germline values: CDR1 SGHVS, CDR2 FNYEAQ. The CDR3 is 15 amino acids. CDR3 sequence (DNA): TGTGCCAGCAGCTTAATCGGGGGTCGGGCCGAGACCCAGTACTTC. Protein product: CASSLIGGRAETQYF.

The rearrangement uses TRBV9 and TRBJ2-5; D gene ambiguous. V was trimmed by 4 bases and J by 4 bases, leaving 14 bases between them. The CDR3 length is 14 residues. Germline CDR1 reads SGDLS; CDR2 reads YYNGEE. CDR3 in DNA: TGTGCCAGCAGCCCCTCCCGGTGGGGAGAGACCCAGTACTTC. This codes for CASSPSRWGETQYF.

The chain joins TRBV2 to TRBJ1-2; 8 positions agree with TRBD1. The J segment lost 4 bases and the V segment lost 5 bases, leaving 9 bases of the junction unmatched. This CDR3 comprises 15 residues. In germline, CDR1 is SNHLY, CDR2 FYNNEI. The CDR3 loop is CASSFSRGPVYGYTF. The CDR3, as DNA: TGTGCCAGCAGTTTTTCCAGGGGGCCGGTCTATGGCTACACCTTC.

The rearrangement joins TRBV6-6 to TRBJ1-2; D possibly corresponds to TRBD1 (6 bases). There are 15 residues in the CDR3. CDR1 and CDR2 (germline): MNHNY, SVGAGI (reference sequence). Trimming took off 5 bases at V and 8 bases at J, with 21 bases between the two ends. CDR3 coding DNA: TGTGCCAGCAGTCCAGCCTACAGGGTATCGGGAGGCTACACCTTC. Its protein is CASSPAYRVSGGYTF.

Here the CDR3 DNA reads TGTGCCAGCAGCCAAGATCCGCAGGAGAACACTGAAGCTTTCTTT. Protein product: CASSQDPQENTEAFF. The chain links TRBV4-2 to TRBJ1-1; D is unresolved. The CDR3 consists of 15 residues. V lost 0 bases and J 1 base, leaving 9 bases between the germline ends. The germline gives CDR1 LGHNA, CDR2 YNFKEQ.

The chain uses TRBV10-3 and TRBJ2-2; maybe TRBD1 (6 bases). CDR1 and CDR2 from the germline V gene are ENHRY and SYGVKD. The CDR3 runs to 15 residues. Deletions cut 9 bases from V and 0 bases from J, with 14 bases between. CDR3 coding DNA: TGTGCCATAGGTTTAGGGGGTCCGAACACCGGGGAGCTGTTTTTT. Protein: CAIGLGGPNTGELFF.

The chain combines TRBV11-2 with TRBJ2-1; D is possibly TRBD2 (5 bases). Germline V CDR1 and CDR2: SGHAT, FQNNGV. V lost 0 bases to trimming and J lost 12 bases, with 9 bases between them. The CDR3 totals 12 residues. This chain's CDR3 is CASSLDREGQFF. The CDR3 nucleotides are TGTGCCAGCAGCTTAGATCGAGAGGGGCAGTTCTTC.

This rearrangement joins TRBV6-6 to TRBJ1-4; no definite D call. Per germline, CDR1 MNHNY and CDR2 SVGAGI (reference sequence). With 7 bases removed from V and 4 bases from J, the gap between germline ends came to 13 bases. The CDR3 totals 14 residues. The CDR3 coding sequence is TGTGCCAGCAAGATAGGCATGTTTAATGAAAAACTGTTTTTT. This sequence encodes CASKIGMFNEKLFF.

The chain joins TRBV29-1 to TRBJ2-5; D might be TRBD1 (7 bases). The CDR3 sequence is 15 residues long. Trimming pared 1 base from V and 7 bases from J, leaving 19 bases between. Germline lookup yields CDR1 SQVTM and CDR2 ANQGSEA. DNA of the CDR3: TGCAGCGTTGAAGGACAGGGCCCGATGGAGGGGACCCAGTACTTC. Protein sequence: CSVEGQGPMEGTQYF.

This chain uses TRBV11-3 with TRBJ2-3; 7 nucleotides line up with TRBD1. Trimming took 3 bases from V and 1 from J; bases not matched to a gene: 7. This CDR3 has 16 amino acids. Germline lookup yields CDR1 SGHNT and CDR2 YENEEA. CDR3 sequence reads: CASSFSTGPGTDTQYF. The CDR3 nucleotides read TGTGCCAGCAGCTTCTCGACAGGGCCTGGCACAGATACGCAGTATTTT. The variable domain in full, with the rest retrieved from reference TRBV11-3 and TRBJ2-3, is EAGVVQSPRYKIIEKKQPVAFWCNPISGHNTLYWYLQNLGQGPELLIRYENEEAVDDSQLPKDRFSAERLKGVDSTLKIQPAELGDSAVYLCASSFSTGPGTDTQYFGPGTRLTVL.